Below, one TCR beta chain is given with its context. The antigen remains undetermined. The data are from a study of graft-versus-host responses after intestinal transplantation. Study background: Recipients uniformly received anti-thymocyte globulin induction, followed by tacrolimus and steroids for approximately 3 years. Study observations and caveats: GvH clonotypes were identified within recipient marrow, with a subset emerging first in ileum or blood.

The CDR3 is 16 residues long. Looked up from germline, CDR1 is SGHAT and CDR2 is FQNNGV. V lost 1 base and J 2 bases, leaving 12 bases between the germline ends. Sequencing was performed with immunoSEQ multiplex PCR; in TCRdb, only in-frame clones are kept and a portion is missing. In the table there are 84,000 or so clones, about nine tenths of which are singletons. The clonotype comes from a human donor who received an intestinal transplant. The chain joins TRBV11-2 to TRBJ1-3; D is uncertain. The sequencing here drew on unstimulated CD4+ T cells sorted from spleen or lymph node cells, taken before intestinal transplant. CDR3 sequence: CASSLVRVETGNTIYF. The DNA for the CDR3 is TGTGCCAGCAGCTTAGTAAGGGTAGAGACTGGAAACACCATATATTTT.